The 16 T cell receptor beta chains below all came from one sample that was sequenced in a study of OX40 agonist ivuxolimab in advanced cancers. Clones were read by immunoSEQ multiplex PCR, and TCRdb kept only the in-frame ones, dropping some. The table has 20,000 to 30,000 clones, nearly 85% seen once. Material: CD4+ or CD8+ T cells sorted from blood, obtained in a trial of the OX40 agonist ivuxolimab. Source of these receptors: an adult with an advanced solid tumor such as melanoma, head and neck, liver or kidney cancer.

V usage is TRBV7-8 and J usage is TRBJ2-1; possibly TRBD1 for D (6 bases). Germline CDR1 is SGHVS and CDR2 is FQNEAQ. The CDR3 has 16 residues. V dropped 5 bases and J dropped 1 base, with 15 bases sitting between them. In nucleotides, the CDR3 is TGTGCCAGCAGCGGAGACGGGACAATATCCTACAATGAGCAGTTCTTC. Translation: CASSGDGTISYNEQFF. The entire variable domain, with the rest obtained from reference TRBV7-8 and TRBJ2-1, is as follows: GAGVSQSPRYKVAKRGQDVALRCDPISGHVSLFWYQQALGQGPEFLTYFQNEAQLDKSGLPSDRFFAERPEGSVSTLKIQRTQQEDSAVYLCASSGDGTISYNEQFFGPGTRLTVL.

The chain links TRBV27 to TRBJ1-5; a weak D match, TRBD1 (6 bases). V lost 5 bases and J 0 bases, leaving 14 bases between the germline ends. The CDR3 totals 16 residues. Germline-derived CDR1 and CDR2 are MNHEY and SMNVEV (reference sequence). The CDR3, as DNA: TGTGCCAGCAGTGCCAACAGGGTTTCTAGCAATCAGCCCCAGCATTTT. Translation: CASSANRVSSNQPQHF.

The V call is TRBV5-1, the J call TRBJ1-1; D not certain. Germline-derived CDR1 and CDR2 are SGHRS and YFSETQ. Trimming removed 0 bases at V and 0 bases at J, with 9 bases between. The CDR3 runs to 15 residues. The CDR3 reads CASSLGGIMNTEAFF. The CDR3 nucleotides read TGCGCCAGCAGCTTGGGGGGAATAATGAACACTGAAGCTTTCTTT. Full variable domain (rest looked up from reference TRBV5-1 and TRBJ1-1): KAGVTQTPRYLIKTRGQQVTLSCSPISGHRSVSWYQQTPGQGLQFLFEYFSETQRNKGNFPGRFSGRQFSNSRSEMNVSTLELGDSALYLCASSLGGIMNTEAFFGQGTRLTVV.

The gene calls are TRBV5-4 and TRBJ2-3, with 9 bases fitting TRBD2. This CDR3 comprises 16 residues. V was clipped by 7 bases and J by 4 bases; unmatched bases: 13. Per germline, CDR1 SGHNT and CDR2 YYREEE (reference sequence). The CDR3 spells CASEVWGGGAADTQYF. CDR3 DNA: TGTGCCAGCGAGGTTTGGGGCGGGGGGGCCGCAGATACGCAGTATTTT.

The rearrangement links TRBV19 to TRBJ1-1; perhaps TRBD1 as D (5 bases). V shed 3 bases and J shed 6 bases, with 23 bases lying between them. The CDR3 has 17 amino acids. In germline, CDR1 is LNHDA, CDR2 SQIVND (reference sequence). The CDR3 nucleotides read TGTGCCAGTAGTATCGAGGGGTCCGGACGGTTCTTGCCTGAAGCTTTCTTT. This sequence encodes CASSIEGSGRFLPEAFF.

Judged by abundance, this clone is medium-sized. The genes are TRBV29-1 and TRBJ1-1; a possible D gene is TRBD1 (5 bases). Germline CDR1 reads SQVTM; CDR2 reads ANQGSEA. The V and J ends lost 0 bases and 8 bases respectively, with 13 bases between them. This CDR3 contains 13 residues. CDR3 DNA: TGCAGCGTTGAAGACAGGGAGGGGCCGGAAGCTTTCTTT. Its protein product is CSVEDREGPEAFF.

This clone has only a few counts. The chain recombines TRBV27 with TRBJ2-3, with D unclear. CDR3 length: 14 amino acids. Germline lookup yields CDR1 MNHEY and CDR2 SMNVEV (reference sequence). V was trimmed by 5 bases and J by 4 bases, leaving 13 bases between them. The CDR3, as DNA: TGTGCCAGCAGTATACGAACAGCCCCAGATACGCAGTATTTT. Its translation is CASSIRTAPDTQYF.

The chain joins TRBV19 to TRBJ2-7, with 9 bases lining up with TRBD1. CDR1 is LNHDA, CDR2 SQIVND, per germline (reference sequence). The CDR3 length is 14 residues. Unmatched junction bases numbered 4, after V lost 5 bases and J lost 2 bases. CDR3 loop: CASSPGTGTYEQYF. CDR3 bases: TGTGCCAGTAGTCCCGGGACAGGGACCTACGAGCAGTACTTC.

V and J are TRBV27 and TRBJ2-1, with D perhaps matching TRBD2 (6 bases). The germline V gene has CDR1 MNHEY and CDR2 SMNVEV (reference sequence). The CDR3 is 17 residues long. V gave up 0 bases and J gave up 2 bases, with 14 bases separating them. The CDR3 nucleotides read TGTGCCAGCAGTTTATCCCTGGATTTAGCGGCCTACAATGAGCAGTTCTTC. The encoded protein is CASSLSLDLAAYNEQFF.

The chain's CDR3 is CASSFVNLSIGETQYF. Written as DNA, the CDR3 is TGTGCCAGCAGCTTCGTCAACCTTAGTATCGGGGAGACCCAGTACTTC. This chain uses TRBV7-9 with TRBJ2-5; D is uncertain. The V and J ends lost 3 bases and 5 bases respectively, with 19 bases between them. Germline V gene lookup returns CDR1 SEHNR and CDR2 FQNEAQ (reference sequence). The CDR3 has 16 amino acids.

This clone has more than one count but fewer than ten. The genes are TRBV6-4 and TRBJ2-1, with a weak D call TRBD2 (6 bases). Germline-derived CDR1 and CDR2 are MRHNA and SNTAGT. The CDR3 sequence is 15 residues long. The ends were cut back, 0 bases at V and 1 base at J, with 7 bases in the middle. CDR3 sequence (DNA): TGTGCCAGCAGTGACTCGGCGGGGTCCTACAATGAGCAGTTCTTC. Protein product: CASSDSAGSYNEQFF.

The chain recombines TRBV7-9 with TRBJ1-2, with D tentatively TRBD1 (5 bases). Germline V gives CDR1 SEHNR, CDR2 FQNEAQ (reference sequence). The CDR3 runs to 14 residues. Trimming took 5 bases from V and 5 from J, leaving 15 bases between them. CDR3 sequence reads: CASSPGTDGYGYTF. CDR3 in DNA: TGTGCCAGCAGCCCCGGGACCGACGGTTATGGCTACACCTTC.

The CDR3 protein is CASSLGPGQGGSYNSPLHF. The CDR3 nucleotides read TGTGCCAGCAGCTTGGGGCCGGGACAGGGAGGATCCTATAATTCACCCCTCCACTTT. The rearrangement joins TRBV5-4 to TRBJ1-6, with TRBD1 identical over 9 bases. The trim removed 0 bases at V and 1 base at J, leaving 8 bases unmatched. CDR3 length: 19 amino acids. Per the germline V gene, CDR1 is SGHNT and CDR2 is YYREEE (reference sequence).

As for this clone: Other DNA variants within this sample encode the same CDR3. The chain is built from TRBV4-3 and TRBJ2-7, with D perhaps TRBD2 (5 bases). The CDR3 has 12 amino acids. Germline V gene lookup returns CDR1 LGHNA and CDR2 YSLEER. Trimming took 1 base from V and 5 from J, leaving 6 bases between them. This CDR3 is CASSQAGDEQYF. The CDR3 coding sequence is TGCGCCAGCAGCCAAGCCGGGGACGAGCAGTACTTC.

Here the CDR3 DNA reads TGTGCCAGCAGCTTGCCCGGGACACCTTACGAGCAGTACTTC. Its translation: CASSLPGTPYEQYF. The chain recombines TRBV7-9 with TRBJ2-7, with D perhaps matching TRBD1 (6 bases). The V end lost 3 bases, the J end lost 4 bases, and 13 bases lay between the germline ends. Germline V gene data show CDR1 as SEHNR and CDR2 as FQNEAQ (reference sequence). CDR3 length equals 14 residues.

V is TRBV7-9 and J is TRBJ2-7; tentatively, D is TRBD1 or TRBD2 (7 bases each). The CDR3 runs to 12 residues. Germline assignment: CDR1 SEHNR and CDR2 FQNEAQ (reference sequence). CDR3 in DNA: TGTGCGTCGAGGGAGGGGGCGCGGGAGCAGTACTTC. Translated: CASREGAREQYF.